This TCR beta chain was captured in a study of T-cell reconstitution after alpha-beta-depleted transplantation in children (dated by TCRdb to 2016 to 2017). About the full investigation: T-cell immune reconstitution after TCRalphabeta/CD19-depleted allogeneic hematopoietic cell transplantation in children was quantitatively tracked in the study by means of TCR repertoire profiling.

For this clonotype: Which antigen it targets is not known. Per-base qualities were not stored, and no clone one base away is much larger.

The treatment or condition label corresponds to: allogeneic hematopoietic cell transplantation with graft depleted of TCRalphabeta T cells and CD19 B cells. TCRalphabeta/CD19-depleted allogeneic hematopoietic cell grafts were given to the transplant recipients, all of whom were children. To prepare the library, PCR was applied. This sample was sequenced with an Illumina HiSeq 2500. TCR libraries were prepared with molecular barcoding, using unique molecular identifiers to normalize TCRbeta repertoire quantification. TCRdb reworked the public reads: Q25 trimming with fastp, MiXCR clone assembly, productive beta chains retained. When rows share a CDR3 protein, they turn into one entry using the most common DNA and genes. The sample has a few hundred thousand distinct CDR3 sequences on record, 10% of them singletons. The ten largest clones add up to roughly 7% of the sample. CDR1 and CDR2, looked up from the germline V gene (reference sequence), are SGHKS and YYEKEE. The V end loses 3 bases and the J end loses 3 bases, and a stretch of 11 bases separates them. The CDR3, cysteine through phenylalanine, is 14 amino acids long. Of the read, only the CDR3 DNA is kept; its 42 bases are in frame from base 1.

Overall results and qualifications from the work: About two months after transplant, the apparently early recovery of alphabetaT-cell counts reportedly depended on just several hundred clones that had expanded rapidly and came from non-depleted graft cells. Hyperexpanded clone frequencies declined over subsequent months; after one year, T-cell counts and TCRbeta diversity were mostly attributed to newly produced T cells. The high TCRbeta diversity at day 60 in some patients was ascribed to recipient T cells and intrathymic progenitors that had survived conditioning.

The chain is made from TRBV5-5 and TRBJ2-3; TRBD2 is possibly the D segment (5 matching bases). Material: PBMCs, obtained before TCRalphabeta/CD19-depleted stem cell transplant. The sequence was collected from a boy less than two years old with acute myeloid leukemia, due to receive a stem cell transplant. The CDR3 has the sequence CASSSRASTDTQYF. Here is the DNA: TGTGCCAGCAGCTCGCGGGCATCAACAGATACGCAGTATTTT.